This T cell receptor beta chain was sequenced during a study of CD8 T cells in ankylosing spondylitis. TCRdb itself ran the 5' RACE reads through MiXCR, one entry per CDR3 protein. The sample comprises around 770,000 distinct CDR3 sequences, over 15% of which are singletons, and under 20% rests with the top ten. V was clipped by 0 bases and J by 5 bases; unmatched bases: 5. The CDR3 sequence is 15 residues long. CDR1 SGHRS and CDR2 YFSETQ come from the germline V gene. This clonotype has just a few counts. Its antigen is currently unknown. General study points: Blood from ankylosing spondylitis patients appeared to carry a characteristic roughly 8-variant TCR beta motif. CD8+ disease-linked clones were present at relatively low frequencies in blood.

V gene TRBV5-1 combines with J gene TRBJ1-2; the match to TRBD1 covers 9 bases. Sequences were obtained from blood, either unsorted or a sorted T cell fraction (not recorded which). This sequence originates from a male donor with ankylosing spondylitis. DNA for the CDR3: TGCGCCAGCAGCTTGGACGCCGGGACAGGGTATGGCTACACCTTC. As protein: CASSLDAGTGYGYTF.